This entry concerns a single T cell receptor beta chain. The antigen is unknown. Clones were read by immunoSEQ multiplex PCR, and TCRdb kept only the in-frame ones, dropping some. Counted here are under 150,000 clones, 86% occurring once; the ten biggest clones make up less than 3.5%. This sample was taken from a study of cytomegalovirus exposure and HLA in healthy donors. Whole-study findings and limits: Subsequent analysis found a tendency for first-cohort TCR clusters to co-occur within the 120 or so validation repertoires.

The sequenced sample consisted of PBMCs. This TCR came from a man aged 18 to 29 in good health and CMV-seronegative.

The CDR3 bases are TGTGCCAGCAGTGGGTTAGAGGCAGATACGCAGTATTTT. Residues: CASSGLEADTQYF. This chain joins TRBV2 and TRBJ2-3, with unresolved D. V dropped 4 bases and J dropped 4 bases, with 9 bases sitting between them. Germline V gene data show CDR1 as SNHLY and CDR2 as FYNNEI. The CDR3 runs 13 residues.